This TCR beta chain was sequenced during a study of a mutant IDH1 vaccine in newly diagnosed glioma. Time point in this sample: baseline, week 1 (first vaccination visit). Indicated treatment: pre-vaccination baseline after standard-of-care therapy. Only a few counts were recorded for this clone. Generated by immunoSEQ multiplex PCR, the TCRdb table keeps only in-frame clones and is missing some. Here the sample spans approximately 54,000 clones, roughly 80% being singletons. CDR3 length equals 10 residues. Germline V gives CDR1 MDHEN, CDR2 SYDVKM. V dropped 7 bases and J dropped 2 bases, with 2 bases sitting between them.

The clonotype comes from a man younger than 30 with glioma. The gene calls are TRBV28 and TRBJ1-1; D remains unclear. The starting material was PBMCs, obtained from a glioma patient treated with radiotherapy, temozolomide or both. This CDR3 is CASTNTEAFF. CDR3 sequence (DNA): TGTGCCAGCACAAACACTGAAGCTTTCTTT.